This T cell receptor (beta chain) originates from a study of PD-L1 blockade in urothelial cancer. Study as a whole: About 85% of the 29 patients were men whose urothelial cancer was bladder-origin. Patients' histories included 0 to 3 prior chemotherapy regimens.

Specified time point: peripheral blood 6 weeks after treatment start. Each patient's cancer was a locally advanced or metastatic urothelial carcinoma. Every PCR received spiked-in synthetic TCR analog templates. Profiled with immunoSEQ multiplex PCR; TCRdb holds only in-frame clones, not every one. The table has just over 35,000 clones, more than 80% seen once. Germline loops: CDR1 MNHEY, CDR2 SVGAGI. The CDR3 spans 15 residues. J was trimmed by 2 bases and V by 0 bases; bases with no gene match: 3. The genes are TRBV6-5 and TRBJ2-7; 8 nucleotides align to TRBD1. The sample consisted of PBMCs, taken around atezolizumab (anti-PD-L1) treatment. This receptor was taken from a man in his forties with urothelial cancer. Here the CDR3 reads CASSYSGTGTYEQYF. The CDR3 DNA reads as TGTGCCAGCAGTTACTCTGGGACAGGAACCTACGAGCAGTACTTC.